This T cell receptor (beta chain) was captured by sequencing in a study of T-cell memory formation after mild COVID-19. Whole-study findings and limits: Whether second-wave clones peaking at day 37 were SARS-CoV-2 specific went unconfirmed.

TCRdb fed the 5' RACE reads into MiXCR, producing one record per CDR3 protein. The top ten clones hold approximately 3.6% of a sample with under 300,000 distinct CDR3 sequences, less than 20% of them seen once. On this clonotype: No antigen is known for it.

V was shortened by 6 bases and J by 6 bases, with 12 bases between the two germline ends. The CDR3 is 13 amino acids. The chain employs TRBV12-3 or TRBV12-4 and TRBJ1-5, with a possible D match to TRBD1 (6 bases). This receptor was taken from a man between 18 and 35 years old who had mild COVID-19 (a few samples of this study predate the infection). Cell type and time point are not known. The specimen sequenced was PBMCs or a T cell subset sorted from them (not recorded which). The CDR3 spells CASRLTGRQPQHF. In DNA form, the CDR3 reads TGTGCCAGCAGGCTGACAGGACGTCAGCCCCAGCATTTT.